This is a list of T cell receptor beta chains from one sample in a study of cytomegalovirus exposure and HLA in healthy donors. Only in-frame clones appear in the TCRdb table, and some are missing; sequencing was by immunoSEQ multiplex PCR. The sample lists 90,000 to 140,000 clones; almost 70% were seen once. The specimen sequenced was PBMCs. The receptors derive from a man aged 25-40 years in good health and CMV-seronegative. Each CDR3 is given with its conserved first and last residue. D genes are given only for firm matches. Rows give clone size only sometimes, using once, few, many, or a class for an expanded clone.

CDR3 protein,CDR3 DNA,V gene,J gene,D gene,clone size
CASSLGQGGVWPQHF,TGTGCCAGCAGCTTGGGACAGGGGGGGGTATGGCCCCAGCATTTT,TRBV5-6,TRBJ1-5,TRBD1,NA
CASSDRYSYEQYF,TGTGCCAGCAGCGACAGGTACTCCTACGAGCAGTACTTC,TRBV27,TRBJ2-7,NA,NA
CASSHAGEQFF,TGCGCCAGCAGCCATGCGGGGGAGCAGTTCTTC,TRBV4-3,TRBJ2-1,NA,NA
CASSWAGTEAFF,TGCGCCAGCAGTTGGGCAGGCACTGAAGCTTTCTTT,TRBV23-1,TRBJ1-1,NA,NA
CASSEAGGQRETQYF,TGTGCCAGCAGTGAAGCGGGTGGACAGCGGGAGACCCAGTACTTC,TRBV6-1,TRBJ2-5,NA,NA
CASSHSPTSGSINEQFF,TGTGCCAGCAGCCACAGCCCGACTAGCGGGAGTATCAATGAGCAGTTCTTC,TRBV4-2,TRBJ2-1,TRBD2,few
CASSLNPGADTGELFF,TGTGCCAGCAGCTTAAACCCGGGAGCCGACACCGGGGAGCTGTTTTTT,TRBV7-2,TRBJ2-2,NA,NA
CASSQDRGIRGYGYTF,TGCGCCAGCAGCCAAGATCGTGGGATCAGGGGCTATGGCTACACCTTC,TRBV4-3,TRBJ1-2,NA,NA
CASSLPRQADAGNTIYF,TGTGCCAGCAGCCTCCCGAGACAGGCGGACGCAGGAAACACCATATATTTT,TRBV7-9,TRBJ1-3,NA,NA
CASSVEFNEQFF,TGTGCCAGCAGTGTGGAGTTTAATGAGCAGTTCTTC,TRBV2,TRBJ2-1,NA,once
CASSQQGANEKLFF,TGTGCCAGCAGCCAACAGGGTGCTAATGAAAAACTGTTTTTT,TRBV7-9,TRBJ1-4,NA,NA
CSVLRGVNTEAFF,TGCAGCGTACTCAGGGGGGTGAACACTGAAGCTTTCTTT,TRBV29-1,TRBJ1-1,TRBD1,NA
CASTPLTGEYNEQFF,TGTGCCAGCACCCCCCTCACAGGGGAGTACAATGAGCAGTTCTTC,TRBV28,TRBJ2-1,TRBD1,NA
CASSTPGQGAYEQYF,TGCGCCAGCAGTACCCCGGGGCAGGGGGCCTACGAGCAGTACTTC,TRBV10-1,TRBJ2-7,TRBD1,NA
CASSIRTEGRYGYTF,TGTGCCAGTAGTATTAGAACAGAAGGCCGGTATGGCTACACCTTC,TRBV19,TRBJ1-2,NA,once
CAISVGQGEKLFF,TGTGCCATCAGTGTGGGACAAGGAGAAAAACTGTTTTTT,TRBV10-3,TRBJ1-4,NA,few
CASSRRLAGATGELFF,TGTGCCAGCAGTCGACGACTAGCGGGAGCCACCGGGGAGCTGTTTTTT,TRBV6-6,TRBJ2-2,TRBD2,once
CASSGLEASGYTF,TGTGCCAGTAGTGGATTGGAGGCGTCGGGCTACACCTTC,TRBV19,TRBJ1-2,NA,NA
CASSFAYEQYF,TGTGCCAGCAGTTTCGCCTACGAGCAGTACTTC,TRBV28,TRBJ2-7,NA,NA
CASSLVGTSVLNEQFF,TGTGCCAGCAGCTTAGTAGGGACTAGCGTCCTCAATGAGCAGTTCTTC,TRBV7-9,TRBJ2-1,TRBD2,NA
CASTRTVVEGYTF,TGTGCCAGCACCCGGACAGTCGTGGAGGGCTACACCTTC,TRBV2,TRBJ1-2,NA,NA
CASSLVVGDDNEQFF,TGCGCCAGCAGCTTGGTTGTAGGGGATGACAATGAGCAGTTCTTC,TRBV5-1,TRBJ2-1,NA,few
CASSPVREHYEQYF,TGTGCCAGCTCACCTGTGCGGGAGCACTACGAGCAGTACTTC,TRBV18,TRBJ2-7,TRBD2,NA
CSVDPDYGYTF,TGCAGCGTTGATCCTGACTATGGCTACACCTTC,TRBV29-1,TRBJ1-2,NA,NA
CASRDRLRGNEQFF,TGTGCCAGTAGAGACAGGTTGCGTGGAAATGAGCAGTTCTTC,TRBV19,TRBJ2-1,NA,NA
CAGTGLAGTNEQFF,TGTGCCGGAACCGGACTAGCGGGAACGAATGAGCAGTTCTTC,TRBV2,TRBJ2-1,TRBD2,NA
CASSHRGQGQNYGYTF,TGTGCCAGCAGCCACCGTGGACAGGGCCAAAACTATGGCTACACCTTC,TRBV4-2,TRBJ1-2,TRBD1,NA
CSAGRGRAFF,TGCAGCGCCGGACGGGGAAGAGCTTTCTTT,TRBV29-1,TRBJ1-1,NA,NA
CASSLTSRDTGELFF,TGTGCCAGCAGTTTAACTAGTCGGGACACCGGGGAGCTGTTTTTT,TRBV28,TRBJ2-2,NA,few
CASRTLDRGGYTF,TGTGCCAGTAGAACCCTCGACAGGGGCGGCTACACCTTC,TRBV19,TRBJ1-2,TRBD1,NA
CATSRTGNTEAFF,TGTGCCACCAGCAGGACAGGGAACACTGAAGCTTTCTTT,TRBV15,TRBJ1-1,NA,few
CASAPGPGDQPQHF,TGTGCCAGTGCCCCGGGACCAGGGGACCAGCCCCAGCATTTT,TRBV2,TRBJ1-5,NA,NA
CASSRDKNSQYF,TGTGCCAGCAGTCGGGATAAAAACAGTCAGTACTTC,TRBV9,TRBJ2-4,NA,once
CASSPRGESEAFF,TGTGCCAGCAGTCCCAGGGGCGAATCTGAAGCTTTCTTT,TRBV6-1,TRBJ1-1,NA,NA
CASSILRGPEGEAFF,TGTGCCAGCTCTATCCTGCGGGGCCCCGAGGGTGAAGCTTTCTTT,TRBV18,TRBJ1-1,NA,few
CASSFSSGGRQETQYF,TGTGCCAGCAGCTTTAGCTCGGGAGGAAGGCAAGAGACCCAGTACTTC,TRBV7-2,TRBJ2-5,TRBD2,few